One and the same sample provided the 7 T cell receptor beta chains below, sequenced in a study of metastatic and nonmetastatic thyroid tumors. TCRdb reanalyzed the PCR reads with MiXCR. The top ten clones hold roughly a fifth of a sample with around 6,000 clones, about 32% of them seen once. Thyroid surgery had not been preceded by any treatment in any patient. The sample consisted of adjacent normal tissue. The source is a female donor with papillary thyroid cancer or a benign thyroid nodule (not recorded which). Some clones in this sample may be carry-over from other donors' samples.

V is TRBV5-6 and J is TRBJ1-5; D not certain. Trimming shortened V by 1 base and J by 1 base, and 3 bases separated the two germline ends. Per germline, CDR1 SGHDT and CDR2 YYEEEE. This CDR3 has 13 amino acids. As DNA, the CDR3 is TGTGCCAGCAGCTTGAGGAGCAATCAGCCCCAGCATTTT. It encodes CASSLRSNQPQHF.

The chain joins TRBV28 to TRBJ2-7; D gene ambiguous. Germline CDR1 reads MDHEN; CDR2 reads SYDVKM. Trimming left V 5 bases short and J 7 bases short, with 12 bases between. The CDR3 spans 12 residues. CDR3 sequence reads: CASSGPRVEQYF. CDR3 sequence (DNA): TGTGCCAGCAGTGGACCAAGGGTGGAGCAGTACTTC.

For this clone: A junction end diverges from the germline sequence, so it may reflect a read error. The gene calls are TRBV28 and TRBJ1-1; the D gene is possibly TRBD1 (5 bases). The CDR3 runs 15 residues. CDR1 and CDR2 from the germline V gene are MDHEN and SYDVKM. The DNA for the CDR3 is TGTGCCGGCAGCCGCCGATCGACATGGGGCCGTGAAGCTTTCTTT. It is translated as CAGSRRSTWGREAFF.

As for this clone: Because it lacks the conserved phenylalanine or tryptophan at the end, this CDR3 is likely a read error. The V and J genes are TRBV6-1 and TRBJ2-2; a weak D match, TRBD2 (6 bases). Germline values: CDR1 MNHNS, CDR2 SASEGT. The CDR3 spans 14 residues. The CDR3 DNA reads TGTGCGAGCAACGGGACTGGGGGTACCGGGGAGCTGTTTTGT. It is translated as CASNGTGGTGELFC.

V and J are TRBV7-9 and TRBJ1-2; perhaps TRBD1 as D (6 bases). V was clipped by 5 bases and J by 3 bases, with 10 bases between them. Germline assignment: CDR1 SEHNR and CDR2 FQNEAQ (reference sequence). The CDR3 sequence is 13 residues long. The CDR3 region is CASSGQLDYGYTF. The CDR3 DNA reads TGTGCCAGCAGCGGACAGTTAGACTATGGCTACACCTTC.

This clone was seen a few times. The V and J genes are TRBV20-1 and TRBJ2-7; TRBD2 might be the D (6 bases). Germline V CDR1 and CDR2: DFQATT, SNEGSKA (reference sequence). V lost 0 bases and J 6 bases, leaving 21 bases between the germline ends. The CDR3 contains 16 residues. CDR3 bases: TGCAGTGCTAGAGATCGCCGGGAGCCACGGACTACCGAGCAGTACTTC. Protein: CSARDRREPRTTEQYF.

This clone has only a few counts. The chain joins TRBV20-1 to TRBJ2-7, with TRBD1 identical over 8 bases. This CDR3 has 16 amino acids. With V trimmed by 0 bases and J by 3 bases, 10 bases remained unmatched. Per germline, CDR1 DFQATT and CDR2 SNEGSKA (reference sequence). CDR3 DNA sequence: TGCAGTGCTAGAGATCTCGACAGGGGAAGGTTCTACGAGCAGTACTTC. The encoded protein is CSARDLDRGRFYEQYF.